This TCR beta chain was obtained from a study of T cell changes during pregnancy in multiple sclerosis. Assay: immunoSEQ multiplex PCR; the TCRdb copy retains only in-frame clones and omits some. The sample shows fewer than 55,000 clones, 75% to 90% of them seen only once. This clone was counted only a few times. This receptor was obtained from a female donor in good health, enrolled as a control in a pregnancy study. Specimen: peripheral blood, collected in the second trimester of pregnancy.

CDR3 nucleotide sequence: TGTGCCAGCAGCTTAGGGGCAGGGAACACTGAAGCTTTCTTT. This gives the protein CASSLGAGNTEAFF. The rearrangement uses TRBV7-9 and TRBJ1-1; D gene uncertain. The length of the CDR3 is 14 residues. Germline CDR1 and CDR2: SEHNR and FQNEAQ (reference sequence). V was cut by 1 base and J by 1 base, with 7 bases left in between.